This passage covers 28 T cell receptor beta chains from one sample sequenced in a study of T cells after yellow fever vaccination. TCRdb analysed the 5' RACE reads with MiXCR anew, one entry per CDR3 protein. The sample yields a few hundred thousand distinct CDR3 sequences, about 7.8% seen once. Specimen: PBMCs, collected about 41 days after the first yellow fever vaccination. The receptors were gathered from a man aged 18 to 30 who received the YFV17D yellow fever vaccine.

The V gene is TRBV11-3, the J gene TRBJ2-1; D uncertain. Trimming cost V 0 bases and J 4 bases, with 10 bases left between them. In germline, CDR1 is SGHNT, CDR2 YENEEA. This CDR3 comprises 15 residues. CDR3 DNA: TGTGCCAGCAGCTTAGATCAGGCCGGGTACAATGAGCAGTTCTTC. Its translation: CASSLDQAGYNEQFF. Variable domain in full (rest from reference TRBV11-3 and TRBJ2-1): EAGVVQSPRYKIIEKKQPVAFWCNPISGHNTLYWYLQNLGQGPELLIRYENEEAVDDSQLPKDRFSAERLKGVDSTLKIQPAELGDSAVYLCASSLDQAGYNEQFFGPGTRLTVL.

This clonotype was found a few times. J is TRBJ2-1 and V is TRBV7-2; D perhaps matches TRBD1 (5 bases). The CDR3 has 17 residues. The V end lost 1 base, the J end lost 0 bases, and 13 bases lay between the germline ends. The germline V gene encodes CDR1 SGHTA and CDR2 FQGNSA. In DNA form, the CDR3 reads TGTGCCAGCAGCTTAGTTTTGGAGACAGTCTCCTACAATGAGCAGTTCTTC. Its translation is CASSLVLETVSYNEQFF.

This clonotype was seen a handful of times. This CDR3 reads CASRPNNEKLFF. The CDR3 DNA sequence: TGCGCCAGCCGGCCAAATAATGAAAAACTGTTTTTT. This chain uses TRBV5-1 with TRBJ1-4; D uncertain. Trimming left V 7 bases short and J 4 bases short, with 8 bases between. The CDR3 contains 12 residues. Germline CDR1 is SGHRS and CDR2 is YFSETQ.

This clonotype has only a few counts. The chain uses TRBV4-1 and TRBJ2-3, with 10 bases that match TRBD2. V was pared by 0 bases and J by 4 bases, with 7 bases of the junction left unmatched. There are 17 residues in the CDR3. CDR1 and CDR2 (germline): MGHRA, YSYEKL. This CDR3 reads CASSQDPGLAVPDTQYF. In nucleotides, the CDR3 is TGCGCCAGCAGCCAAGATCCCGGACTAGCGGTGCCAGATACGCAGTATTTT.

This rearrangement joins TRBV20-1 to TRBJ2-7; 8 positions agree with TRBD2. There are 14 residues in the CDR3. Germline CDR1 reads DFQATT; CDR2 reads SNEGSKA (reference sequence). V gave up 7 bases and J gave up 3 bases; unmatched junction bases: 11. CDR3 sequence (DNA): TGCAGTGTTCTCCGGGAGGGGTTTAACTACGAGCAGTACTTC. As protein: CSVLREGFNYEQYF.

A few counts support this clonotype. The chain couples TRBV19 to TRBJ2-5, with 9 bases matching TRBD1. CDR1 LNHDA and CDR2 SQIVND come from the germline V gene (reference sequence). Germline trimming cut 3 bases from V and 1 base from J; bases unmatched to any gene: 6. The CDR3 covers 16 residues. In DNA form, the CDR3 reads TGTGCCAGTAGTATGGCACTGGGACAGGGCCAAGAGACCCAGTACTTC. Its translation: CASSMALGQGQETQYF. The full variable domain, its missing parts supplied by reference TRBV19 and TRBJ2-5, is DGGITQSPKYLFRKEGQNVTLSCEQNLNHDAMYWYRQDPGQGLRLIYYSQIVNDFQKGDIAEGYSVSREKKESFPLTVTSAQKNPTAFYLCASSMALGQGQETQYFGPGTRLLVL.

Only a few counts were recorded for this clonotype. The V gene is TRBV20-1, the J gene TRBJ1-1; D perhaps matches TRBD1 (5 bases). V lost 3 bases to trimming and J lost 5 bases, with 34 bases between them. CDR1 and CDR2 from the germline V gene are DFQATT and SNEGSKA (reference sequence). This CDR3 contains 20 residues. The CDR3 DNA is TGCAGTGCTAGGCCCGAAGGCGGGGACGATAGGTCCTTTTGGAGTACTGAAGCTTTCTTT. The encoded protein is CSARPEGGDDRSFWSTEAFF.

This clonotype occurred a few times. The rearrangement uses TRBV12-3 or TRBV12-4 and TRBJ2-1; D call uncertain. V lost 3 bases and J 7 bases, leaving 13 bases between the germline ends. CDR3 length equals 14 residues. CDR3: CASSFFQTFNEQFF. CDR3 nucleotides: TGTGCCAGCAGTTTTTTCCAGACATTTAATGAGCAGTTCTTC.

The gene calls are TRBV7-2 and TRBJ2-1; D is unresolved. The CDR3 is 15 residues long. The germline CDR1 and CDR2 sequences are SGHTA and FQGNSA. The V end lost 5 bases, the J end lost 4 bases, and 15 bases lay between the germline ends. The CDR3 loop is CASSPIAPEYNEQFF. The CDR3 coding sequence is TGTGCCAGCAGCCCTATTGCTCCCGAGTACAATGAGCAGTTCTTC.

This clonotype was counted only a few times. The gene calls are TRBV6-1 and TRBJ2-7; 7 bases align to TRBD1. The germline CDR1 and CDR2 sequences are MNHNS and SASEGT. V gave up 5 bases and J gave up 1 base; unmatched junction bases: 5. CDR3 length: 14 residues. The CDR3, as DNA: TGTGCCAGCAGTCCCCGACAGGGATCCTACGAGCAGTACTTC. The encoded protein is CASSPRQGSYEQYF.

The rearrangement uses TRBV15 and TRBJ2-5, with 10 bases that match TRBD2. Germline V gene lookup returns CDR1 LNHNV and CDR2 YYDKDF (reference sequence). This CDR3 is built from 16 residues. V shed 3 bases, J shed 3 bases, and the junction held 7 bases outside the gene matches. As DNA, the CDR3 is TGTGCCACCAGCAGCCCAGCCACTAGCGGGGAAGAGACCCAGTACTTC. Protein sequence: CATSSPATSGEETQYF.

The chain joins TRBV6-6 to TRBJ2-4; 7 nucleotides line up with TRBD1. The germline CDR1 and CDR2 sequences are MNHNY and SVGAGI (reference sequence). V trimming: 11 bases; J trimming: 6 bases; junction bases outside the gene matches: 10. This CDR3 region has 13 residues. The CDR3 loop is CAAGSGTVNIQYF. For the CDR3, the DNA is TGTGCCGCCGGCTCTGGGACAGTAAACATTCAGTACTTC.

This clonotype was picked up many times. This sequence joins TRBV4-3 and TRBJ2-3; possibly TRBD2 for D (6 bases). Germline V CDR1 and CDR2: LGHNA, YSLEER. CDR3 length: 17 amino acids. V was cut by 0 bases and J by 0 bases, with 13 bases left in between. The DNA of the CDR3 is TGCGCCAGCAGCCAAGATATAGGGACTTCAAGCACAGATACGCAGTATTTT. It translates to CASSQDIGTSSTDTQYF.

The V call is TRBV6-2 or TRBV6-3, the J call TRBJ1-5; 9 positions match TRBD1. This CDR3 spans 14 amino acids. CDR1 and CDR2 (germline): MNHEY, SVGEGT. V dropped 9 bases and J dropped 7; count of bases not matched to a gene: 10. This CDR3 reads CASYAGTGSQPQHF. DNA of the CDR3: TGTGCCAGTTACGCCGGGACAGGGAGCCAGCCCCAGCATTTT.

V gene TRBV2 combines with J gene TRBJ2-5; no clear D. Deletions cut 8 bases from V and 0 bases from J, with 7 bases between. Germline values: CDR1 SNHLY, CDR2 FYNNEI. The CDR3 totals 12 residues. The CDR3 bases are TGTGCCAGCCAGCTGTACCAAGAGACCCAGTACTTC. Protein sequence: CASQLYQETQYF.

This clonotype was counted a few times. The chain has TRBV2 and TRBJ2-2; maybe TRBD1 (6 bases). The CDR3 length is 14 residues. The germline V gene encodes CDR1 SNHLY and CDR2 FYNNEI. V gave up 6 bases and J gave up 4 bases, with 12 bases separating them. The DNA for the CDR3 is TGTGCCAGCAGCGCCTCACAGGGCACCGGGGAGCTGTTTTTT. It specifies CASSASQGTGELFF.

The sample holds a few counts of this clonotype. CDR3 sequence reads: CATSLTPEDGNIQYF. CDR3 coding DNA: TGTGCCACCAGCCTAACCCCGGAGGATGGGAACATTCAGTACTTC. This chain joins TRBV15 and TRBJ2-4; D is possibly TRBD2 (5 bases). CDR1 LNHNV and CDR2 YYDKDF come from the germline V gene (reference sequence). This CDR3 contains 15 residues. V lost 5 bases and J lost 7, with 18 bases in between. Variable domain in full (rest from reference TRBV15 and TRBJ2-4): DAMVIQNPRYQVTQFGKPVTLSCSQTLNHNVMYWYQQKSSQAPKLLFHYYDKDFNNEADTPDNFQSRRPNTSFCFLDIRSPGLGDTAMYLCATSLTPEDGNIQYFGAGTRLSVL.

Many counts were recorded for this clonotype. The chain joins TRBV28 to TRBJ2-1, with TRBD1 matching over 8 bases. Germline CDR1 is MDHEN and CDR2 is SYDVKM. The CDR3 is made up of 15 amino acids. V lost 2 bases and J lost 4; bases outside the gene matches: 4. DNA of the CDR3: TGTGCCAGCAGTTTAGGAGGGACAGGTTACAATGAGCAGTTCTTC. Protein sequence: CASSLGGTGYNEQFF.

This clonotype was seen many times. The genes are TRBV7-3 and TRBJ1-1; D unresolved. The germline V and J ends were trimmed by 3 bases and 2 bases, with 7 bases remaining between them. CDR1 SGHTA and CDR2 FQGTGA come from the germline V gene. The CDR3 contains 13 residues. The CDR3 sequence: CASSFGRNTEAFF. In DNA form, the CDR3 reads TGTGCCAGCAGCTTCGGCCGAAACACTGAAGCTTTCTTT.

The J gene is TRBJ2-7, the V gene TRBV5-1; D is possibly TRBD1 (6 bases). The CDR3 sequence is 15 residues long. Germline lookup yields CDR1 SGHRS and CDR2 YFSETQ. With 0 bases removed from V and 4 bases from J, the gap between germline ends came to 14 bases. CDR3 coding DNA: TGCGCCAGCAGCTTGGCCTGGGGGCCTGATTACGAGCAGTACGTC. Protein product: CASSLAWGPDYEQYV.

A few counts support this clonotype. The chain employs TRBV7-9 and TRBJ1-2, with D tentatively TRBD1 (5 bases). The CDR3 sequence is 16 residues long. With 5 bases removed from V and 4 bases from J, the gap between germline ends came to 20 bases. The germline gives CDR1 SEHNR, CDR2 FQNEAQ (reference sequence). The CDR3 is CASSQGGTTAAYGYTF. For the CDR3, the DNA is TGTGCCAGCAGCCAGGGCGGGACGACGGCAGCCTATGGCTACACCTTC.

This clonotype has only a few counts. CDR3: CSVVDSAAFF. Written as DNA, the CDR3 is TGCAGCGTTGTCGATTCAGCCGCTTTCTTT. The chain has TRBV29-1 and TRBJ1-1; no definite D call. This CDR3 is built from 10 residues. V lost 4 bases and J 11 bases, leaving 11 bases between the germline ends. Germline V gene sequence: CDR1 SQVTM, CDR2 ANQGSEA.

V and J are TRBV7-2 and TRBJ2-3, with no clear D. The V end was cut by 6 bases, the J end by 4 bases, with 8 bases between. CDR3 length: 12 residues. Germline CDR1 is SGHTA and CDR2 is FQGNSA. The CDR3 nucleotides are TGTGCCAGCAGTCACTACTCAGATACGCAGTATTTT. Its translation: CASSHYSDTQYF. The complete variable domain, with remaining parts taken from reference TRBV7-2 and TRBJ2-3, reads GAGVSQSPSNKVTEKGKDVELRCDPISGHTALYWYRQSLGQGLEFLIYFQGNSAPDKSGLPSDRFSAERTGGSVSTLTIQRTQQEDSAVYLCASSHYSDTQYFGPGTRLTVL.

For this clonotype: An end of the junction does not agree with germline; a read error may underlie this. The chain has TRBV10-3 and TRBJ2-2; D is unclear. Germline V gene sequence: CDR1 ENHRY, CDR2 SYGVKD. This CDR3 has 11 amino acids. This CDR3 reads CAISETEELFF. CDR3 sequence (DNA): TGTGCCATCAGTGAAACCGAGGAGCTGTTTTTT.

This clonotype was observed at least ten times. The genes are TRBV12-3 or TRBV12-4 and TRBJ2-5; possible D gene TRBD1, 6 bases. V dropped 3 bases and J dropped 5 bases, with 10 bases sitting between them. The CDR3 runs to 13 residues. The CDR3: CASSFQGSETQYF. In DNA form, the CDR3 reads TGTGCCAGCAGTTTCCAGGGGTCCGAGACCCAGTACTTC.

This clonotype came up a few times. The rearrangement links TRBV5-1 to TRBJ1-6, with TRBD1 as a possible D gene (5 bases). Between the trimmed V and J ends, which lost 3 bases and 7 bases, there was a span of 14 bases. The CDR3 is made up of 15 amino acids. In germline, CDR1 is SGHRS, CDR2 YFSETQ. The CDR3 DNA reads TGCGCCAGCAGCTACCTCCGAGGGGCAAATTCACCCCTCCACTTT. This codes for CASSYLRGANSPLHF.

This chain links TRBV5-1 with TRBJ2-2; D remains unclear. The CDR3 has 15 residues. Germline V gene data show CDR1 as SGHRS and CDR2 as YFSETQ. The V gene lost 3 bases and the J gene lost 1 base, with 10 bases spanning the gap. Written as DNA, the CDR3 is TGCGCCAGCAGCTATTTGGTAGGGAACACCGGGGAGCTGTTTTTT. Amino acid sequence: CASSYLVGNTGELFF.

This clonotype was seen many times. V usage is TRBV11-2 and J usage is TRBJ2-3; D might be TRBD2 (5 bases). V shed 0 bases and J shed 2 bases, with 15 bases lying between them. CDR1 SGHAT and CDR2 FQNNGV come from the germline V gene. This CDR3 is 17 amino acids long. CDR3 amino acids: CASSLERAALVTDTQYF. In DNA form, the CDR3 reads TGTGCCAGCAGCTTAGAGAGGGCAGCGTTGGTCACAGATACGCAGTATTTT.